A selection of T cell receptor beta chains follows, all from one sample in a study of OX40 agonist ivuxolimab in advanced cancers. Profiling relied on immunoSEQ multiplex PCR, and the TCRdb table lists in-frame clones only, not all of them. The table has about 58,000 clones, 86% seen once. The sample in question was CD4+ or CD8+ T cells sorted from blood, obtained in a trial of the OX40 agonist ivuxolimab. The origin of the receptors is an adult with an advanced solid tumor such as melanoma, head and neck, liver or kidney cancer. Each CDR3 is given with its conserved first and last residue.

J gene,V gene,CDR3 protein
TRBJ1-1,TRBV30,CAWSVGGWVNTEAFF
TRBJ1-1,TRBV18,CASSPQRTRGFSEAFF
TRBJ2-7,TRBV7-8,CASSLREGPYEQYF
NA,TRBV6-6,CASSFVGTGNYEQYF
TRBJ1-2,TRBV2,CASSPGPSDLSGYTF
TRBJ1-5,TRBV4-1,CASSQERTGGRGDNQPQHF
TRBJ2-2,TRBV5-1,CASSGQGVTGELFF
TRBJ1-6,TRBV19,CASDGQCPSSYNSPLHF
TRBJ1-1,TRBV6-5,CATSIEAQNTEAFF
TRBJ2-2,TRBV5-6,CASSTPGGHTGELFF
TRBJ2-2,TRBV5-6,CASRTGNSNTGELFF
TRBJ1-5,TRBV18,CASSPGQGATQPQHF
TRBJ2-2,TRBV5-1,CASQPGQKTGELFF
TRBJ2-7,TRBV7-2,CASSLAGQGAYEQYF
TRBJ2-5,TRBV5-1,CASGQQETQYF
TRBJ1-2,TRBV18,CASSPPDRYYGYTF
TRBJ2-6,TRBV19,CASRKAPTASSGANVLTF
TRBJ2-3,TRBV9,CASSGDRGVTDTQYF
TRBJ1-1,TRBV23-1,CASRDLTEKNTEAFF
TRBJ2-2,TRBV5-1,CASSRTVTPTGELFF
TRBJ2-7,TRBV6-6,CASSYGQGRSYEQYF
TRBJ2-2,TRBV9,CASSVGLAATGELFF
TRBJ2-3,TRBV7-8,CASSLGLGAGGPQGGAQYF
TRBJ1-2,TRBV7-2,CASSPNGLDGYTF
TRBJ2-2,TRBV25-1,CASSEVGGRSGELFF
TRBJ2-1,TRBV12-5,CASGLMVLAGEYNEQFF
TRBJ2-5,TRBV4-1,CASSQAPGGINRAQYF
TRBJ2-7,TRBV2,CASRGGRNYEQYF
TRBJ2-5,TRBV18,CASSPVVGQGETQYF
TRBJ2-7,TRBV6-1,CASRFGGYEQYF
TRBJ2-6,TRBV5-1,CASSHGTAGANVLTF
TRBJ1-5,TRBV18,CASSQSPVSSNQPQHF
TRBJ2-5,TRBV4-2,CASSQGGRGGRLETQYF
TRBJ1-2,TRBV9,CASSGFGVSEGYTF
TRBJ2-3,TRBV9,CASSVVLAGGRDTQYF
TRBJ1-6,TRBV19,CASRGDSYNSPLHF
TRBJ1-1,TRBV6-1,CASSDKGRPNTEAFF
TRBJ2-5,TRBV6-1,CASSARLGETQYF
TRBJ2-3,TRBV29-1,CSVVISGGNTQYF
TRBJ1-5,TRBV6-6,CASSADNQPQHF
TRBJ1-6,TRBV19,CASSVLTGGASNSPLHF
TRBJ2-2,TRBV19,CASSMAVTGELFF
TRBJ1-1,TRBV15,CATSRELRGSTEAFF